This record looks at one T cell receptor (beta chain) sequence and its context. What it recognizes is unknown. These data come from a study of CD8+ T cells in alopecia areata. Broader study findings: In patients, TCRs were shared less clearly than in mice, and HLA may possibly be involved.

Following RNA extraction, reverse transcription yielded cDNA that acted as the sequencing template. This table comes from immunoSEQ multiplex PCR, and its TCRdb copy is limited to in-frame clones, with some not included. The sample carries 120,000 or so clones, 50% to 60% recorded once. The germline V gene encodes CDR1 SNHLY and CDR2 FYNNEI. The CDR3 is made up of 13 amino acids. V lost 6 bases and J 5 bases, leaving 11 bases between the germline ends. This specimen was CD4+ T cells sorted from blood, taken at week 0. This clonotype originated in a human donor with alopecia areata. The V call is TRBV2, the J call TRBJ2-1; D is possibly TRBD1 or TRBD2 (5 bases each). CDR3 coding DNA: TGTGCCAGCAGAGGGGACGCGAACAATGAGCAGTTCTTC. It translates to CASRGDANNEQFF.